This T cell receptor (beta chain) originates from a study of siplizumab effects on memory and regulatory T cells. Study-wide results and limits: The authors did not confirm suppressive function in proliferating Tregs from siplizumab cultures. Among alloreactive clones, only a minor fraction mapped to unstimulated subsets. The study found naive T cells seemingly more diverse than memory cells and seemingly major alloresponse contributors.

As for this clone: Its antigen is not identified.

TCRdb's copy holds only in-frame clones and misses some; the assay was immunoSEQ multiplex PCR. Found here are about 110,000 clones, just over 90% of them singletons; the top ten hold around 0.75%. V gave up 4 bases and J gave up 3 bases; unmatched junction bases: 7. The CDR3 is made up of 15 amino acids. From germline, CDR1 is SGHRS and CDR2 YFSETQ. The V gene is TRBV5-1, the J gene TRBJ2-5, with 9 bases fitting TRBD1. The sequence was collected from a human donor in good health. The specimen sequenced was Tregs sorted from blood. CDR3 amino acids: CASSRRGQGKETQYF. CDR3 nucleotides: TGCGCCAGCAGCCGCCGGGGACAGGGAAAAGAGACCCAGTACTTC.